This T cell receptor beta chain was recorded in a study of T cell clonotyping in hematopoietic cell transplantation. Study findings and constraints: At the given depth, recipient repertoires were over 95% de novo clonotypes.

In regard to this clone: Its antigen is as yet unknown. Mismatch with germline at one junction end may stem from a read error.

Data came from immunoSEQ multiplex PCR; TCRdb stores just in-frame clones and leaves some out. This table has about 41,000 clones, around 84% appearing once. Time point noted: recipient sample about 28 days before transplant, after cytoreduction. Germline-derived CDR1 and CDR2 are SSHAT and FNYEAQ (reference sequence). This CDR3 is built from 15 residues. V and J are TRBV7-7 and TRBJ2-5, with D unresolved. The sequencing here drew on peripheral blood mononuclear cells, taken before stem cell transplant. The receptor's source is a man aged 60 to 75 with acute myeloid leukemia. Some clones in this sample may be carry-over from other donors' samples. This CDR3 is CASSLDFQPQETQYF. The CDR3 DNA sequence: TGTGCTAGCAGCTTAGATTTCCAGCCTCAAGAGACCCAGTACTTC. Full variable domain (remainder filled in from reference TRBV7-7 and TRBJ2-5): GAGVSQSPRYKVTKRGQDVTLRCDPISSHATLYWYQQALGQGPEFLTYFNYEAQPDKSGLPSDRFSAERPEGSISTLTIQRTEQRDSAMYRCASSLDFQPQETQYFGPGTRLLVL.